This T cell receptor beta chain was observed in a study of blood T cell repertoires in COVID-19. About the research overall: The United States, Italy and Spain supplied acute and convalescent COVID-19 samples.

Repertoires were generated with immunoSEQ multiplex PCR, while TCRdb's copy carries only in-frame clones and drops some. This table holds roughly 220,000 clones, approximately 81% found once. The CDR3 extends over 12 amino acids. Germline V gene data show CDR1 as SEHNR and CDR2 as FQNEAQ (reference sequence). Note on this clone: One end of the junction does not line up with germline, which may come from a read error.

The source of this sequence is a man between 25 and 39 years old with active or convalescent COVID-19. The chain uses TRBV7-9 and TRBJ1-3; weak D call: TRBD1 (5 bases). The specimen was peripheral blood. The CDR3 loop is CAGRDSGNTIYF. The CDR3, as DNA: TGTGCCGGCAGGGACTCGGGGAACACCATATATTTT.